The 31 T cell receptor beta chains listed next were all sequenced from one sample in a study of graft-versus-host responses after intestinal transplantation. Using immunoSEQ multiplex PCR, the repertoire was profiled, and TCRdb retains in-frame clones only, with some absent. The data show 86,000 or so clones, with around nine tenths seen just once and around 6% held by the top ten. Their recognized antigens are unknown. This sample comprised unstimulated CD8+ T cells sorted from spleen or lymph node cells, obtained before intestinal transplant. The receptors were gathered from a human donor who received an intestinal transplant.

The rearrangement links TRBV19 to TRBJ2-7; 12 nucleotides match TRBD1. This CDR3 has 15 residues. The junction had 2 bases not matched to a gene; V was cut back by 3 bases and J by 2 bases. The germline CDR1 and CDR2 sequences are LNHDA and SQIVND (reference sequence). The CDR3 sequence: CASSMRDRGPYEQYF. Here the CDR3 DNA reads TGTGCCAGTAGTATGCGGGACAGGGGGCCCTACGAGCAGTACTTC.

V and J are TRBV15 and TRBJ2-2; D gene unclear. V dropped 4 bases and J dropped 5 bases, with 8 bases sitting between them. The CDR3 loop spans 13 amino acids. Germline assignment: CDR1 LNHNV and CDR2 YYDKDF (reference sequence). As DNA, the CDR3 is TGTGCCACCAGCACCAGAAGGACCGGGGAGCTGTTTTTT. Translation gives CATSTRRTGELFF.

The chain employs TRBV7-9 and TRBJ2-7, with 8 nucleotides matching TRBD1. There are 12 residues in the CDR3. From germline, CDR1 is SEHNR and CDR2 FQNEAQ (reference sequence). Unmatched junction bases numbered 4, after V lost 9 bases and J lost 3 bases. This CDR3 reads CASRDRFYEQYF. The CDR3 DNA sequence: TGTGCCAGTCGGGACAGGTTCTACGAGCAGTACTTC.

The chain recombines TRBV5-5 with TRBJ2-1; D not resolved. The CDR3 runs to 12 residues. V gave up 3 bases and J gave up 10 bases, with 11 bases separating them. In germline, CDR1 is SGHKS, CDR2 YYEKEE (reference sequence). The CDR3 region has the DNA TGTGCCAGCAGCTCGGACCTTCTGGAGCAGTTCTTC. Its translation is CASSSDLLEQFF.

The CDR3 here is CASSEASPGDGGTGELFF. CDR3 in DNA: TGTGCCAGCAGTGAAGCATCTCCAGGGGATGGGGGCACCGGGGAGCTGTTTTTT. The chain recombines TRBV6-1 with TRBJ2-2, with TRBD1 as a possible D gene (6 bases). Trimming cost V 0 bases and J 4 bases, with 18 bases left between them. From germline, CDR1 is MNHNS and CDR2 SASEGT. The CDR3 covers 18 residues.

V usage is TRBV6-6 and J usage is TRBJ1-1; D unclear. V was pared by 0 bases and J by 11 bases, with 10 bases between. This CDR3 region has 12 residues. Germline values: CDR1 MNHNY, CDR2 SVGAGI (reference sequence). The CDR3 bases are TGTGCCAGCAGTTACTCGTTATCCGGGGCTTTCTTT. Translated, it gives CASSYSLSGAFF.

The chain links TRBV2 to TRBJ2-7; TRBD1 or TRBD2 may be the D gene (5 bases each). Trimming took off 5 bases at V and 3 bases at J, with 14 bases between the two ends. CDR3 size: 14 residues. Germline values: CDR1 SNHLY, CDR2 FYNNEI. CDR3 residues: CASSNRDGDYEQYF. The CDR3 DNA reads as TGTGCCAGCAGTAACCGGGACGGGGACTACGAGCAGTACTTC.

This chain joins TRBV9 and TRBJ2-5; D perhaps matches TRBD2 (6 bases). Looked up from germline, CDR1 is SGDLS and CDR2 is YYNGEE. The CDR3 sequence is 17 residues long. V was trimmed by 3 bases and J by 0 bases, leaving 18 bases between them. CDR3 amino acids: CASSAPLVGGYQETQYF. The CDR3 DNA sequence: TGTGCCAGCAGCGCGCCTCTAGTTGGGGGGTACCAAGAGACCCAGTACTTC. Variable domain in full (rest from reference TRBV9 and TRBJ2-5): DSGVTQTPKHLITATGQRVTLRCSPRSGDLSVYWYQQSLDQGLQFLIQYYNGEERAKGNILERFSAQQFPDLHSELNLSSLELGDSALYFCASSAPLVGGYQETQYFGPGTRLLVL.

V and J are TRBV6-5 and TRBJ2-5; no firm D call. V lost 0 bases and J 1 base, leaving 12 bases between the germline ends. CDR1 is MNHEY, CDR2 SVGAGI, per germline. The length of the CDR3 is 16 residues. This CDR3 is CASSYSRRNPQETQYF. As DNA, the CDR3 is TGTGCCAGCAGTTACTCCCGACGGAACCCCCAAGAGACCCAGTACTTC.

The V gene is TRBV6-5, the J gene TRBJ2-7; TRBD1 aligns across 11 bases. The germline V gene has CDR1 MNHEY and CDR2 SVGAGI. The V segment lost 4 bases and the J segment 5 bases; nucleotides outside the gene matches: 7. CDR3 size: 15 residues. CDR3 amino acids: CASSFRTGGMDEQYF. CDR3 nucleotide sequence: TGTGCCAGCAGTTTCCGGACAGGGGGCATGGACGAGCAGTACTTC.

The chain carries TRBV11-2 and TRBJ2-3, with 7 bases matching TRBD2. This CDR3 spans 14 amino acids. J was trimmed by 2 bases and V by 5 bases; bases with no gene match: 4. Germline V gene sequence: CDR1 SGHAT, CDR2 FQNNGV. CDR3 amino acids: CASSPAGDTDTQYF. CDR3 bases: TGTGCCAGCAGCCCCGCGGGGGACACAGATACGCAGTATTTT.

This chain connects TRBV9 to TRBJ2-2; TRBD2 agrees at 8 bases. This CDR3 region has 19 residues. The V segment lost 4 bases and the J segment 1 base; nucleotides outside the gene matches: 15. The germline V gene has CDR1 SGDLS and CDR2 YYNGEE. Written as DNA, the CDR3 is TGTGCCAGCAGCCAAGTGAGGTTAATAGCGGGAATGAACACCGGGGAGCTGTTTTTT. Protein: CASSQVRLIAGMNTGELFF.

This chain connects TRBV18 to TRBJ2-3; unclear D gene. The length of the CDR3 is 11 residues. The V end was cut by 2 bases, the J end by 6 bases, with 3 bases between. Germline CDR1 KGHSH, CDR2 LQKENI. In DNA form, the CDR3 reads TGTGCCAGCTCACCAGCGGATACGCAGTATTTT. Its protein product is CASSPADTQYF.

V usage is TRBV7-6 and J usage is TRBJ2-1, with a tentative D call TRBD2 (6 bases). Trimming removed 0 bases at V and 2 bases at J, with 8 bases between. Germline V gives CDR1 SGHVS, CDR2 FNYEAQ. This CDR3 spans 15 amino acids. The CDR3 DNA sequence: TGTGCCAGCAGCTTAGCTGCGGGAACCTACAATGAGCAGTTCTTC. It encodes CASSLAAGTYNEQFF. Based on the CDR3 plus reference TRBV7-6 and TRBJ2-1, the full variable domain is GAGVSQSPRYKVTKRGQDVALRCDPISGHVSLYWYRQALGQGPEFLTYFNYEAQQDKSGLPNDRFSAERPEGSISTLTIQRTEQRDSAMYRCASSLAAGTYNEQFFGPGTRLTVL.

V gene TRBV4-1 combines with J gene TRBJ1-2; unclear D gene. There are 17 residues in the CDR3. Trimming left V 0 bases short and J 2 bases short, with 16 bases between. Germline CDR1 and CDR2: MGHRA and YSYEKL. The CDR3 DNA sequence: TGCGCCAGCAGCCAAGAAGCAAACAATATGTACAACTATGGCTACACCTTC. Protein: CASSQEANNMYNYGYTF.

V and J are TRBV5-6 and TRBJ1-2, with D perhaps TRBD1 (6 bases). From germline, CDR1 is SGHDT and CDR2 YYEEEE. CDR3 size: 14 residues. V lost 0 bases and J lost 1, with 7 bases in between. The chain's CDR3 is CASSLEGVNYGYTF. The CDR3 region has the DNA TGTGCCAGCAGCTTGGAGGGGGTTAACTATGGCTACACCTTC. Supplemented by reference TRBV5-6 and TRBJ1-2, the full variable domain reads DAGVTQSPTHLIKTRGQQVTLRCSPKSGHDTVSWYQQALGQGPQFIFQYYEEEERQRGNFPDRFSGHQFPNYSSELNVNALLLGDSALYLCASSLEGVNYGYTFGSGTRLTVV.

The rearrangement uses TRBV5-1 and TRBJ2-3; D may be TRBD1 or TRBD2 (5 bases each). CDR1 and CDR2 (germline): SGHRS, YFSETQ. The V gene lost 0 bases and the J gene lost 0 bases, with 5 bases spanning the gap. The CDR3 loop spans 14 amino acids. The CDR3 DNA reads as TGCGCCAGCAGCTTGGGGGACAGCACAGATACGCAGTATTTT. Translation gives CASSLGDSTDTQYF.

The chain links TRBV6-1 to TRBJ1-5, with D perhaps matching TRBD1 (6 bases). The CDR3 is 15 residues long. V dropped 8 bases and J dropped 2 bases, with 16 bases sitting between them. Per the germline V gene, CDR1 is MNHNS and CDR2 is SASEGT. The CDR3 sequence: CASGPQGFGNQPQHF. In DNA, the CDR3 is TGTGCCAGCGGACCACAGGGTTTCGGCAATCAGCCCCAGCATTTT.

This clone was seen only a few times. The rearrangement joins TRBV7-6 to TRBJ2-3; 8 positions match TRBD2. Germline V lookup: CDR1 SGHVS, CDR2 FNYEAQ. Unmatched junction bases numbered 2, after V lost 5 bases and J lost 1 base. The CDR3 consists of 14 residues. The CDR3 DNA sequence: TGTGCCAGCAGCGCCGGGGGGGGCACAGATACGCAGTATTTT. Its translation: CASSAGGGTDTQYF.

This chain uses TRBV7-2 with TRBJ2-4; D is perhaps TRBD1 or TRBD2 (6 bases each). The V gene's germline CDR1 is SGHTA and CDR2 FQGNSA. The CDR3 is 13 amino acids. The ends were cut back, 7 bases at V and 8 bases at J, with 15 bases in the middle. The CDR3: CASNERGDHIQYF. The CDR3 DNA sequence: TGTGCCAGCAACGAGAGGGGGGACCACATTCAGTACTTC.

The J gene is TRBJ1-5, the V gene TRBV28; the D gene is possibly TRBD1 (5 bases). Germline loops: CDR1 MDHEN, CDR2 SYDVKM. V lost 9 bases and J lost 0, with 12 bases in between. The CDR3 runs to 14 residues. This CDR3 is CASTWGGSNQPQHF. Written as DNA, the CDR3 is TGTGCCAGTACTTGGGGGGGTAGCAATCAGCCCCAGCATTTT. Full variable domain (rest looked up from reference TRBV28 and TRBJ1-5): DVKVTQSSRYLVKRTGEKVFLECVQDMDHENMFWYRQDPGLGLRLIYFSYDVKMKEKGDIPEGYSVSREKKERFSLILESASTNQTSMYLCASTWGGSNQPQHFGDGTRLSIL.

The chain is built from TRBV13 and TRBJ1-2, with D possibly being TRBD1 (5 bases). This CDR3 has 13 residues. The V gene's germline CDR1 is PRHDT and CDR2 FYEKMQ (reference sequence). Trimming pared 4 bases from V and 1 base from J, leaving 7 bases between. CDR3 sequence reads: CASSSGGNYGYTF. The CDR3 DNA reads as TGTGCCAGCAGCTCCGGGGGTAACTATGGCTACACCTTC. Based on the CDR3 plus reference TRBV13 and TRBJ1-2, the full variable domain is AAGVIQSPRHLIKEKRETATLKCYPIPRHDTVYWYQQGPGQDPQFLISFYEKMQSDKGSIPDRFSAQQFSDYHSELNMSSLELGDSALYFCASSSGGNYGYTFGSGTRLTVV.

This clone was seen once. The chain has TRBV25-1 and TRBJ2-5, with TRBD2 as a possible D gene (5 bases). This CDR3 region has 15 residues. Germline V gene sequence: CDR1 MGHDK, CDR2 SYGVNS. Trimming shortened V by 3 bases and J by 5 bases, and 16 bases separated the two germline ends. The CDR3 DNA sequence: TGTGCCAGCAGTGAGGGCCCCGGACGGGGTGAGACCCAGTACTTC. Amino acid sequence: CASSEGPGRGETQYF.

V gene TRBV6-1 combines with J gene TRBJ1-5, with a possible D match to TRBD1 (5 bases). The CDR3 loop spans 14 amino acids. From germline, CDR1 is MNHNS and CDR2 SASEGT. V lost 6 bases to trimming and J lost 3 bases, with 12 bases between them. The CDR3 nucleotides read TGTGCCAGCAGCCCGACAGTTTCCAATCAGCCCCAGCATTTT. This gives the protein CASSPTVSNQPQHF.

The chain is built from TRBV29-1 and TRBJ2-2, with a possible D match to TRBD2 (5 bases). Germline loops: CDR1 SQVTM, CDR2 ANQGSEA. Trimming shortened V by 6 bases and J by 1 base, and 12 bases separated the two germline ends. CDR3 length: 14 amino acids. CDR3 sequence reads: CSVADGLNTGELFF. The CDR3 nucleotides are TGCAGCGTAGCGGATGGGTTGAACACCGGGGAGCTGTTTTTT.

The CDR3 here is CASSVERGVTDTQYF. The CDR3 DNA follows: TGTGCCAGCAGCGTAGAGCGGGGGGTCACAGATACGCAGTATTTT. The rearrangement joins TRBV9 to TRBJ2-3; 9 positions match TRBD2. Germline CDR1 and CDR2: SGDLS and YYNGEE. There are 15 residues in the CDR3. V gave up 0 bases and J gave up 2 bases; unmatched junction bases: 1. Full variable domain (remainder filled in from reference TRBV9 and TRBJ2-3): DSGVTQTPKHLITATGQRVTLRCSPRSGDLSVYWYQQSLDQGLQFLIQYYNGEERAKGNILERFSAQQFPDLHSELNLSSLELGDSALYFCASSVERGVTDTQYFGPGTRLTVL.

This clone has at least ten counts. J is TRBJ2-5 and V is TRBV6-1, with 12 nucleotides matching TRBD2. The germline V gene encodes CDR1 MNHNS and CDR2 SASEGT. The CDR3 extends over 15 amino acids. Trimming cost V 2 bases and J 4 bases; bases outside gene matches: 2. CDR3 bases: TGTGCCAGCAGTGAACTAGCGGGGGGGCTAGAGACCCAGTACTTC. As protein: CASSELAGGLETQYF.

The V call is TRBV4-1, the J call TRBJ2-1; unclear D gene. Trimming stripped 1 base from V and 0 bases from J, with 4 bases between. Germline V gene lookup returns CDR1 MGHRA and CDR2 YSYEKL. The CDR3 runs 14 residues. The DNA for the CDR3 is TGCGCCAGCAGCCAAGCGGGCTCCTACAATGAGCAGTTCTTC. Its protein product is CASSQAGSYNEQFF.

This chain connects TRBV6-5 to TRBJ2-7; D is unclear. Germline loops: CDR1 MNHEY, CDR2 SVGAGI. V was pared by 6 bases and J by 0 bases, with 12 bases between. This CDR3 comprises 14 residues. In DNA form, the CDR3 reads TGTGCCAGCAGCCGGCATTTCGCCTCCTACGAGCAGTACTTC. This sequence encodes CASSRHFASYEQYF.

This rearrangement joins TRBV10-3 to TRBJ1-2; no definite D call. Germline CDR1 ENHRY, CDR2 SYGVKD. The CDR3 extends over 14 amino acids. Trimming stripped 4 bases from V and 4 bases from J, with 13 bases between. The CDR3 is CAISVSAAGYGYTF. The CDR3 DNA follows: TGTGCCATCAGTGTTTCGGCAGCGGGCTATGGCTACACCTTC.

This chain joins TRBV2 and TRBJ1-1; 7 bases are a match to TRBD1. The germline V gene encodes CDR1 SNHLY and CDR2 FYNNEI. The CDR3 totals 13 residues. The V and J ends lost 3 bases and 6 bases, in that order; junction bases with no gene match: 4. CDR3 DNA: TGTGCCAGCAGTGAGCAGGGGGGGGCTGAAGCTTTCTTT. As protein: CASSEQGGAEAFF.